This TCR beta chain originates from a study of naive and memory T cell subsets. Overall study findings and caveats: Naive repertoires, especially CD8, held a few larger clonotypes, possibly memory cells re-expressing CD45RA.

Looked up from germline, CDR1 is KGHSH and CDR2 is LQKENI. Trimming shortened V by 2 bases and J by 5 bases, and 9 bases separated the two germline ends. CDR3 length: 13 amino acids. This clonotype was seen a handful of times. No antigen is known for it. Both TRBC1 and TRBC2 were covered by a beta constant-region primer of two equimolar oligonucleotides. Nested alpha and beta constant-region primers with the SP2 primer drove four PCR rounds on ligated cDNA. MiXCR was run by TCRdb on the UMI-ligation and nested PCR reads, yielding one entry per CDR3 protein. Among some 82,000 distinct CDR3 sequences, about 11% were seen once, and the ten largest hold 0.12% to 0.15%.

The chain joins TRBV18 to TRBJ1-2; D unresolved. The material sequenced was naive CD4+ T cells from blood. The TCR comes from a human donor in good health. This CDR3 is CASSPREKYGYTF. The CDR3 DNA reads TGTGCCAGCTCACCAAGGGAGAAATATGGCTACACCTTC.